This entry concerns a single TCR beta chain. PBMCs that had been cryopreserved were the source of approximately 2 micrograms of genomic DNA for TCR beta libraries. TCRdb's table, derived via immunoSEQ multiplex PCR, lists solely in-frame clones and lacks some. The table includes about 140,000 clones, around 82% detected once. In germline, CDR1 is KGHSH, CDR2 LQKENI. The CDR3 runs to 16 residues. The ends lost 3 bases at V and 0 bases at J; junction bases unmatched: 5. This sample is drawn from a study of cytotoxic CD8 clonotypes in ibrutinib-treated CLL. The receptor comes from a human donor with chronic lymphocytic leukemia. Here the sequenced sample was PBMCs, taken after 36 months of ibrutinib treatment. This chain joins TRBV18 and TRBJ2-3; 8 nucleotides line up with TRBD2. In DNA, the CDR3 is TGTGCCAGCTCACCGGAGCTAGCGGGTAGCACAGATACGCAGTATTTT. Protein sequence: CASSPELAGSTDTQYF. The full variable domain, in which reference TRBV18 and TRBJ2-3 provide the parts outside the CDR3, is NAGVMQNPRHLVRRRGQEARLRCSPMKGHSHVYWYRQLPEEGLKFMVYLQKENIIDESGMPKERFSAEFPKEGPSILRIQQVVRGDSAAYFCASSPELAGSTDTQYFGPGTRLTVL.